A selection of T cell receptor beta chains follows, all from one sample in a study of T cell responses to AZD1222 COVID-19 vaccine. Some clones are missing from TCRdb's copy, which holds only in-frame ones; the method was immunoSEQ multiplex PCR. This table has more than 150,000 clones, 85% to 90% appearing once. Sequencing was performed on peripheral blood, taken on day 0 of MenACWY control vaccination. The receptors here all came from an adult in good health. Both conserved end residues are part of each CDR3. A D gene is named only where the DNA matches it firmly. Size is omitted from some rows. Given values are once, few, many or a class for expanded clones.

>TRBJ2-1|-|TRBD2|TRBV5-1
CARSWAGGEREQFF
TGCGCCCGCAGCTGGGCCGGGGGGGAAAGGGAGCAGTTCTTC
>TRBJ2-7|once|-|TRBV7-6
CASSVGLGYEQYF
TGTGCCAGCAGCGTTGGGTTGGGTTACGAGCAGTACTTC
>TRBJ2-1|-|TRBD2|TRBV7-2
CASGLAAEQFF
TGTGCCAGCGGGCTAGCGGCTGAGCAGTTCTTC
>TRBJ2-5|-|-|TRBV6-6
CASSYPDAGQETQYF
TGTGCCAGCAGTTACCCCGATGCGGGTCAAGAGACCCAGTACTTC
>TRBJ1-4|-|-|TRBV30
CALGGGNEKLFF
TGTGCCCTGGGGGGGGGCAATGAAAAACTGTTTTTT
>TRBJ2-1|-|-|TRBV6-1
CASSEAGGVNEQFF
TGTGCCAGCAGTGAAGCGGGGGGAGTAAATGAGCAGTTCTTC
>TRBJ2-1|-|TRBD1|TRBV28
CASSPGQGNEQFF
TGTGCCAGCAGTCCGGGACAGGGGAATGAGCAGTTCTTC
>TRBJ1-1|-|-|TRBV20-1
CSARADTEAFF
TGCAGTGCTAGAGCCGACACTGAAGCTTTCTTT
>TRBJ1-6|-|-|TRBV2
CASSEREGNSPLHF
TGTGCCAGCAGTGAAAGGGAGGGTAATTCACCCCTCCACTTT
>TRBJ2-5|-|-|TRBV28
CASSLVEVDPGAQYF
TGTGCCAGCAGTTTAGTCGAGGTGGACCCGGGGGCCCAGTACTTC
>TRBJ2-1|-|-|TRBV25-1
CASSGNYHNEQFF
TGTGCCAGCAGTGGGAACTACCACAATGAGCAGTTCTTC
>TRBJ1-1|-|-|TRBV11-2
CASSSPDGPNTEAFF
TGTGCCAGCAGCTCTCCGGACGGCCCGAACACTGAAGCTTTCTTT
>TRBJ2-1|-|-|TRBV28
CASSPPGTYNEQFF
TGTGCCAGCAGCCCTCCCGGGACCTACAATGAGCAGTTCTTC
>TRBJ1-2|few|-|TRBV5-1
CASSLDGAGSIYGYTF
TGCGCCAGCAGCTTGGATGGGGCAGGGAGTATCTATGGCTACACCTTC
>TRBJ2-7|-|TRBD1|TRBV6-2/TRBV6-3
CASSDGQGWEQYF
TGTGCCAGCAGCGACGGACAGGGGTGGGAGCAGTACTTC
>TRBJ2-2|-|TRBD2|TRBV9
CASSVGAGGGTTGELFF
TGTGCCAGCAGCGTAGGGGCTGGCGGGGGGACCACCGGGGAGCTGTTTTTT
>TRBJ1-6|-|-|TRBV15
CATAGGYDSPLHF
TGTGCCACCGCCGGGGGGTATGATTCACCCCTCCACTTT
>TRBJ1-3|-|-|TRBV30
CAWSPGNTIYF
TGTGCCTGGAGCCCCGGAAACACCATATATTTT